This is a list of T cell receptor beta chains from one sample in a study of blood T cell repertoires in COVID-19. Using immunoSEQ multiplex PCR, the repertoire was profiled, and TCRdb retains in-frame clones only, with some absent. Altogether approximately 150,000 clones are present, 75% to 85% being singletons, with the ten largest covering roughly a tenth. The sample comprised peripheral blood. The receptors were sampled from a man in his 60s with active or convalescent COVID-19. Both conserved end residues are part of each CDR3. Fields, in order: D gene, clone size, V gene, J gene, CDR3 DNA, CDR3 protein. D genes are given only for firm matches. A row's size may be missing; if present it is once, few, many or a size class.

TRBD1,.,TRBV7-2,TRBJ2-7,TGTGCCAGCAGCTCGCAGACAGGGAACTACGAGCAGTACTTC,CASSSQTGNYEQYF
.,.,TRBV3-1/TRBV3-2,TRBJ2-5,TGTGCCAGCAGCCCTCCTTTAGGGACAAGCCAAGAGACCCAGTACTTC,CASSPPLGTSQETQYF
.,.,TRBV14,TRBJ1-1,TGTGCCAGCAGCCAAGGTGAAGGACTCCTGAACACTGAAGCTTTCTTT,CASSQGEGLLNTEAFF
TRBD1,.,TRBV29-1,TRBJ1-6,TGCAGCGCCAGGGACAGGAATAATTCACCCCTCCACTTT,CSARDRNNSPLHF
.,.,TRBV5-4,TRBJ1-1,TGTGCCAGCAGCTTGGCCAGGGAAAGGGAAGCTTTCTTT,CASSLAREREAFF
.,.,TRBV5-4,TRBJ1-3,TGTGCCAGCAGTTATGACGGGGAAAAACTCATAGAAACTGGAAACACCATATATTTT,CASSYDGEKLIETGNTIYF
TRBD1,.,TRBV9,TRBJ1-2,TGTGCCAGCAGCGCCCACTCAAAATATAAACCGGGACAGGGGCCGCCTTACTATGGCTACACCTTC,CASSAHSKYKPGQGPPYYGYTF
.,few,TRBV29-1,TRBJ2-7,TGCAGCGTTCGCGACGGGGTCCGCTCCTACGAGCAGTACTTC,CSVRDGVRSYEQYF
.,.,TRBV18,TRBJ2-4,TGTGCCAGCTCACCACCTTCGGAGGGGCAATGGGTAAAAAACATTCAGTACTTC,CASSPPSEGQWVKNIQYF
.,.,TRBV28,TRBJ1-1,TGTGCCAGCACCCCAGGCAGGGCAGGTACTGAAGCTTTCTTT,CASTPGRAGTEAFF
.,.,TRBV9,TRBJ1-1,TGTGCCAGCAGCGTAGTATATAACACTGAAGCTTTCTTT,CASSVVYNTEAFF
TRBD2,.,TRBV7-9,TRBJ2-3,TGTGCCAGCAGCATACTAGCGGGAGGGCTAACAGATACGCAGTATTTT,CASSILAGGLTDTQYF
TRBD1,.,TRBV29-1,TRBJ1-2,TGCAGCGTTGAAGATAACAGGGGTAGATATGGCTACACCTTC,CSVEDNRGRYGYTF
TRBD1,.,TRBV7-2,TRBJ1-2,TGTGCCAGCAGCCGGGACAGGGAAGGCTACACCTTC,CASSRDREGYTF
TRBD1,.,TRBV6-5,TRBJ2-7,TGTGCCAGCAGTTACCGGACAGGCCCCTACGAGCAGTACTTC,CASSYRTGPYEQYF
TRBD1,.,TRBV5-1,TRBJ1-2,TGCGCCAGCAGCCCTGGAGCGCAGGGGGCGCCTTATGGCTACACCTTC,CASSPGAQGAPYGYTF
TRBD2,.,TRBV6-5,TRBJ2-5,TGTGCCAGCAGTAAACTAGCGGGAGGGCCTGAGACCCAGTACTTC,CASSKLAGGPETQYF
.,.,TRBV9,TRBJ2-6,TGTGCCAGCAGCGTAACTCCGGGATCTTCGAGGGTTGGGGCCAACGTCCTGACTTTC,CASSVTPGSSRVGANVLTF
.,.,TRBV7-2,TRBJ1-4,TGTGCCAGCAGCTTAGGACGGGCAACTAATGAAAAACTGTTTTTT,CASSLGRATNEKLFF
.,.,TRBV5-1,TRBJ1-1,TGCGCCAGCAGCCCCGTCGTGTCGGTCACTGAAGCTTTCTTT,CASSPVVSVTEAFF
.,.,TRBV15,TRBJ2-1,TGTGCCACCAGCAGAGAACAGGGCTCCTACAATGAGCAGTTCTTC,CATSREQGSYNEQFF
TRBD1,.,TRBV19,TRBJ1-1,TGTGCCAGTAGTATCCGTTGGACAGGGGGCACTGAAGCTTTCTTT,CASSIRWTGGTEAFF
.,.,TRBV24-1,TRBJ1-5,TGTGCCACCAGTGAGTACATGGCGTCTGACTCGCCCCAGCATTTT,CATSEYMASDSPQHF
.,.,TRBV10-1,TRBJ1-1,TGCGCCAGCAGTGAGCAACCAGGGGATAGAAACACTGAAGCTTTCTTT,CASSEQPGDRNTEAFF
.,.,TRBV19,TRBJ1-1,TGTGCCAGTAGTTGGCGGGAAGCTGAAGCTTTCTTT,CASSWREAEAFF
TRBD1,.,TRBV27,TRBJ1-2,TGTGCCAGCAGTCTGACAGGGAATAACTATGGCTACACCTTC,CASSLTGNNYGYTF
TRBD2,.,TRBV7-8,TRBJ2-1,TGTGCCAGCAGCCCGAGCGGGAGTACGGCCTACAATGAGCAGTTCTTC,CASSPSGSTAYNEQFF
.,once,TRBV6-6,TRBJ1-1,TGTGCCAGCAGCCGCGGGAGGGGAGGGAACACTGAAGCTTTCTTT,CASSRGRGGNTEAFF
.,few,TRBV27,TRBJ1-4,TGTGCCAGCAGTTTAATCGGGGGGGCAAATAGTGATGAAAAACTGTTTTTT,CASSLIGGANSDEKLFF
.,.,TRBV30,TRBJ1-1,TGTGCCTGGAGACCTACGGCGCCAGGGGAATGGGACACTGAAGCTTTCTTT,CAWRPTAPGEWDTEAFF
TRBD2,.,TRBV7-2,TRBJ2-5,TGTGCCAGCAGCTTACGTTCAGCGGGGGGGCTCGAGACCCAGTACTTC,CASSLRSAGGLETQYF
.,once,TRBV19,TRBJ1-5,TGTGCCAGTACTGGAGGTCTAGGGAATCAGCCCCAGCATTTT,CASTGGLGNQPQHF
TRBD2,.,TRBV19,TRBJ2-1,TGTGCCAGTAGTAGTCTAGCGGACCGGTATTACAATGAGCAGTTCTTC,CASSSLADRYYNEQFF
.,.,TRBV6-1,TRBJ1-1,TGTGCCAGCAGTGAAATGGCAGGGGCCGGTTTTACTGAAGCTTTCTTT,CASSEMAGAGFTEAFF
TRBD1,.,TRBV7-9,TRBJ1-6,TGTGCCAGCAGCTTCGGACAGGAGGTCTCACCCCTCCACTTT,CASSFGQEVSPLHF
.,.,TRBV11-2,TRBJ2-1,TGTGCCAGCAGCTTAGGGCAGGACTCCGTCAGGAGGGAGCAGTTCTTC,CASSLGQDSVRREQFF
.,.,TRBV27,TRBJ1-2,TGTGCCAGCAGCCTAGGACAGTACTATGGCTACACCTTC,CASSLGQYYGYTF
TRBD2,.,TRBV19,TRBJ2-2,TGTGCCAGTACTGGCGGGAGGACAAAAAAGAACACCGGGGAGCTGTTTTTT,CASTGGRTKKNTGELFF
TRBD2,.,TRBV6-6,TRBJ2-1,TGTGCCAGCGTTGGGACTAGCGGGAGCAATGAGCAGTTCTTC,CASVGTSGSNEQFF
.,.,TRBV2,TRBJ2-2,TGTGCCAGCACGACACAGACCACGAACACCGGGGAGCTGTTTTTT,CASTTQTTNTGELFF
TRBD1,.,TRBV27,TRBJ2-1,TGTGCCAGCAGTTTAGTCTGGGACAGGGGGCTCGGGAGGGGAAATGAGCAGTTCTTC,CASSLVWDRGLGRGNEQFF
.,.,TRBV30,TRBJ1-4,TGTGCCTGGAGTGTACAGGGAACTAATGAAAAACTGTTTTTT,CAWSVQGTNEKLFF
TRBD1,.,TRBV2,TRBJ1-3,TGTGCCAGCAGGGGGGGACAGTCGGACGGAAACACCATATATTTT,CASRGGQSDGNTIYF
.,few,TRBV2,TRBJ2-7,TGTGCCAGCAGTTCGGGACAAGTCCTCGAGCAGTACTTC,CASSSGQVLEQYF
.,.,TRBV7-8,TRBJ1-3,TGTGCCAGCAGCCGCATTAGCCGTAATCTCGGAAACACCATATATTTT,CASSRISRNLGNTIYF
.,.,TRBV18,TRBJ1-1,TGTGCCAGCTCACCGGGTGGGGGCCCGAACACTGAAGCTTTCTTT,CASSPGGGPNTEAFF